This T cell receptor (beta chain) was sequenced in a study of CD8 T cells in Susac syndrome (dated by TCRdb to 2018 to 2020). In terms of the full investigation: Whether CD8+ T cell activation and differentiation in Susac syndrome was antigen driven was tested using repertoire sequencing. Clonality of the CD8+ T cell repertoire was compared between over 10 healthy donors, around 14 Susac syndrome patients and around 15 multiple sclerosis patients. Study-wide findings and limitations: The TCR sequencing and HLA analysis was acknowledged to have included a relatively small number of individuals.

Peripheral blood CD8+ and CD4+ T cells from healthy donors, Susac syndrome patients and multiple sclerosis patients were profiled using high-throughput TCR beta sequencing. The multiple sclerosis controls were treatment-naive patients whose relapsing-remitting disease, either stable or active, fulfilled the revised McDonald criteria. CD8+ TEMRA cells were enriched by FACS, while bulk CD8+ and CD4+ T cells were purified by magnetic negative isolation. Blood was drawn into EDTA tubes, processed within 24 hours, and PBMCs were isolated by density gradient centrifugation. PBMCs intended for TCR sequencing were cryopreserved in liquid nitrogen and were subsequently thawed in a 37 degrees C water bath. Purity of sorted or isolated CD4+, CD8+ and CD8+ TEMRA cells was at least 90%. This clonotype showed up just a few times. What this receptor recognizes is not known. No much larger clone is present one base from it, and per-base qualities are unavailable.

The germline V gene encodes CDR1 SEHNR and CDR2 FQNEAQ (reference sequence). Inclusive of the bounding cysteine and phenylalanine, the CDR3 is 14 residues long. Only CDR3 DNA remains: 42 bases, in frame from the first base. The germline ends are 13 bases apart after V is trimmed by 5 bases and J by 3 bases. RNA was extracted with the RNeasy kit and roughly 0.5 to 1 ug was reverse transcribed using random hexamers. The immunoSEQ multiplex PCR assay, covering 54 Vbeta and 13 Jbeta segments, was used to amplify TCR beta CDR3 regions. Bias from PCR amplification was corrected by using a synthetic template baseline for primer optimization and for computational correction. As for how the authors treated the data: Reads were annotated to V, D and J genes according to IMGT and were analyzed with immunoSEQ Analyzer, with only productive sequences retained. Clonality was calculated as one minus the Shannon entropy normalized by log2 of the number of productive unique sequences. For each patient and control, public and private clones were evaluated within the 100 most prevalent clones. A clone was defined as Susac-specific if it was absent from the healthy and MS cohorts, from over a thousand published viral clones and from other ImmuneACCESS disease sequences. TCRdb reran the public reads through fastp at Q25 and MiXCR, keeping productive beta chains. Duplicate CDR3 protein sequences are folded into a single record with the most common DNA and genes. For this entry, the V and J calls and clone size follow TCRdb and not the study's own pipeline. The sample table holds 130,000 or so distinct CDR3 sequences, of which 65% to 90% were seen once. The ten largest make up around 0.5% of the sample.

The sequenced material came from CD8+ T cells from PBMCs. The rearranged chain carries TRBV7-9 and TRBJ1-1, with no D gene named confidently. This TCR was recovered from a human donor with multiple sclerosis. The CDR3 here reads CASSQPTPHTEAFF. The DNA sequence follows: TGTGCCAGCAGCCAACCGACACCGCACACTGAAGCTTTCTTT.